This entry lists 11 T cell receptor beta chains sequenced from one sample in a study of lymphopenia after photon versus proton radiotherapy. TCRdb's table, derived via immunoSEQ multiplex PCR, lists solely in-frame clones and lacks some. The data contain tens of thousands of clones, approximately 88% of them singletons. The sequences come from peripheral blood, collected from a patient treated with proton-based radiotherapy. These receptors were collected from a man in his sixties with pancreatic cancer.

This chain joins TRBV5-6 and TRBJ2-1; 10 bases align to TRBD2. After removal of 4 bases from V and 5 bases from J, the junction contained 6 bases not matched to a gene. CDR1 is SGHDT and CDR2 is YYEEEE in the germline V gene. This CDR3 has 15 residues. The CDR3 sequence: CASSHWGTSDNEQFF. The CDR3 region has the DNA TGTGCCAGCAGCCACTGGGGGACTAGCGACAATGAGCAGTTCTTC.

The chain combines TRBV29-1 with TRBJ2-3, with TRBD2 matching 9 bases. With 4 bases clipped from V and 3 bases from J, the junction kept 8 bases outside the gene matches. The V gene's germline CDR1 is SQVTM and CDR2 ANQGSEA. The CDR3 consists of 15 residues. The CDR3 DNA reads TGCAGCGTTGTGGTACAGCGGGAGGCGACAGATACGCAGTATTTT. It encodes CSVVVQREATDTQYF.

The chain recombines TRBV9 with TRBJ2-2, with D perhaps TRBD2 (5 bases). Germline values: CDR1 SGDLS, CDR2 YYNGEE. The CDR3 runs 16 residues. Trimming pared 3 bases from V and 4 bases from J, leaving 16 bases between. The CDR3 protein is CASSAVSRAATGELFF. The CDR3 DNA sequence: TGTGCCAGCAGCGCGGTTTCGCGAGCGGCCACCGGGGAGCTGTTTTTT.

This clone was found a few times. The CDR3 loop is CASSLNGRPQYF. For the CDR3, the DNA is TGCGCCAGCAGCCTGAACGGGCGTCCCCAGTACTTC. The rearrangement joins TRBV5-1 to TRBJ2-5; D not resolved. Germline CDR1 reads SGHRS; CDR2 reads YFSETQ. Trimming removed 4 bases from V and 9 bases from J, with 13 bases in between. The CDR3 sequence is 12 residues long.

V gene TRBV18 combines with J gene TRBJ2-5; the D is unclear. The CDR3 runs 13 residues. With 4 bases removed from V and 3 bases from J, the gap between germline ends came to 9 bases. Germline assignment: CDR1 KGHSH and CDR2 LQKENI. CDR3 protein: CASSLGGKETQYF. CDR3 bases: TGTGCCAGCTCACTCGGCGGTAAAGAGACCCAGTACTTC.

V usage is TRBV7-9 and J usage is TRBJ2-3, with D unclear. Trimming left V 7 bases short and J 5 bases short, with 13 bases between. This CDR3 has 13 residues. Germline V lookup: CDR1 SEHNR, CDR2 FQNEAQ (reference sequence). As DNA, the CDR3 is TGTGCCAGCAACATACGAACGGGAGATACGCAGTATTTT. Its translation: CASNIRTGDTQYF.

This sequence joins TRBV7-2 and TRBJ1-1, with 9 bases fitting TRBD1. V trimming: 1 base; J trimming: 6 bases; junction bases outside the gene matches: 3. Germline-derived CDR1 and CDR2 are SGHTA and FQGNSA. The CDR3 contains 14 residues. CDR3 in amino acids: CASSLVQGASEAFF. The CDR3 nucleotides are TGTGCCAGCAGCTTAGTACAGGGGGCTTCTGAAGCTTTCTTT.

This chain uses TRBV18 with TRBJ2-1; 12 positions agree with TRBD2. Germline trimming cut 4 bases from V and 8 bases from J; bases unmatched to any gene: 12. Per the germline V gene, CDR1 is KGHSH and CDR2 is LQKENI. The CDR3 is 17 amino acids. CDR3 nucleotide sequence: TGTGCCAGCTCACAAGGACTAGCGGGACCTGCCTCCGATGAGCAGTTCTTC. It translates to CASSQGLAGPASDEQFF.

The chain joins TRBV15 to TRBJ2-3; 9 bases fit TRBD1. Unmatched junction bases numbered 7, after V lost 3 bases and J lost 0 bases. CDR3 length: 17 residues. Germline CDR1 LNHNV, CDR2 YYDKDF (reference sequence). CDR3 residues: CATSSGIQGASTDTQYF. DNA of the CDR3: TGTGCCACCAGCAGTGGGATACAGGGGGCGAGCACAGATACGCAGTATTTT.

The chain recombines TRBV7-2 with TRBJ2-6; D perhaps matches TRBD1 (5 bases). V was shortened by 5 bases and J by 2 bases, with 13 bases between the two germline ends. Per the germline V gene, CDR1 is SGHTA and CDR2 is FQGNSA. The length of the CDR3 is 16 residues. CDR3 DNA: TGTGCCAGCAGCATTAAGCAGGGTACTGGGGCCAACGTCCTGACTTTC. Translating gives CASSIKQGTGANVLTF.

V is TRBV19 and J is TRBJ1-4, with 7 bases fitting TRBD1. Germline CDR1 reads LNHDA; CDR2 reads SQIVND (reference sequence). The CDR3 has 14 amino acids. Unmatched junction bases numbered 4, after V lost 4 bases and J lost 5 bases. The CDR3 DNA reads TGTGCCAGTAGTACCGGGACAGACAATGAAAAACTGTTTTTT. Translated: CASSTGTDNEKLFF. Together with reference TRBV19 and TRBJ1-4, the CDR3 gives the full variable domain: DGGITQSPKYLFRKEGQNVTLSCEQNLNHDAMYWYRQDPGQGLRLIYYSQIVNDFQKGDIAEGYSVSREKKESFPLTVTSAQKNPTAFYLCASSTGTDNEKLFFGSGTQLSVL.